Each of the 23 T cell receptor beta chains below was sequenced from the same sample in a study of CD8 T cells in Susac syndrome. Random hexamers were used to reverse transcribe the RNA input (about 0.45 to 1 ug). TCRdb independently ran MiXCR on the immunoSEQ multiplex PCR reads; one entry per CDR3 protein. The profile shows more than 200,000 distinct CDR3 sequences, approximately 94% of them singletons. Sequences were obtained from CD4+ T cells from PBMCs. The receptors derive from a human donor with Susac syndrome.

This clonotype was picked up one time. The V call is TRBV12-5, the J call TRBJ1-1, with a possible D match to TRBD1 (5 bases). Between the trimmed V and J ends, which lost 2 bases and 6 bases, there was a span of 13 bases. Germline V gene data show CDR1 as LGHNT and CDR2 as FRNRAP. This CDR3 is 14 amino acids long. This CDR3 reads CASGLSGVSAEAFF. CDR3 nucleotides: TGTGCTAGTGGTTTGTCGGGGGTTTCCGCTGAAGCTTTCTTT.

The chain employs TRBV12-3 or TRBV12-4 and TRBJ2-1; 8 bases fit TRBD2. Trimming removed 3 bases from V and 5 bases from J; junction bases left unmatched: 3. The CDR3 contains 14 residues. The CDR3 here is CASSLGSGNNEQFF. Here the CDR3 DNA reads TGTGCCAGCAGTTTGGGTAGCGGGAACAATGAGCAGTTCTTC.

V usage is TRBV20-1 and J usage is TRBJ1-6; a possible D gene is TRBD1 (6 bases). Germline CDR1 and CDR2: DFQATT and SNEGSKA (reference sequence). V dropped 6 bases and J dropped 6 bases, with 12 bases sitting between them. The CDR3 covers 13 residues. The CDR3 coding sequence is TGCAGTGCACATGACAGGACTAATTCACCCCTCCACTTT. Protein sequence: CSAHDRTNSPLHF.

The V and J genes are TRBV20-1 and TRBJ2-7, with D perhaps TRBD2 (6 bases). This CDR3 has 15 residues. The V gene lost 3 bases and the J gene lost 0 bases, with 15 bases spanning the gap. Germline CDR1 is DFQATT and CDR2 is SNEGSKA (reference sequence). CDR3 in amino acids: CSASYGEAGSYEQYF. Written as DNA, the CDR3 is TGCAGTGCTAGTTATGGGGAGGCAGGCTCCTACGAGCAGTACTTC.

The chain has TRBV24-1 and TRBJ1-6; TRBD1 agrees at 11 bases. The germline V gene has CDR1 KGHDR and CDR2 SFDVKD. This CDR3 is built from 14 residues. J lost 9 bases, V lost 5 bases, and 2 bases had no gene match. The CDR3 sequence: CATSVGTGGSPLHF. The DNA of the CDR3 is TGTGCCACCAGTGTGGGGACAGGGGGTTCACCCCTCCACTTT.

The chain combines TRBV15 with TRBJ2-2; the D is unclear. This CDR3 spans 13 amino acids. The V gene lost 2 bases and the J gene lost 8 bases, with 9 bases spanning the gap. Per the germline V gene, CDR1 is LNHNV and CDR2 is YYDKDF (reference sequence). Here the CDR3 reads CATSRNKWGELFF. The CDR3 DNA follows: TGTGCCACCAGCAGAAACAAGTGGGGGGAGCTGTTTTTT.

The chain carries TRBV19 and TRBJ2-7; 7 bases agree with TRBD1. The CDR3 loop spans 15 amino acids. Germline V CDR1 and CDR2: LNHDA, SQIVND (reference sequence). V dropped 3 bases and J dropped 0; count of bases not matched to a gene: 5. The DNA of the CDR3 is TGTGCCAGTAGTATCGGGACAGCTAGCTCCTACGAGCAGTACTTC. Encoded protein: CASSIGTASSYEQYF.

The chain carries TRBV2 and TRBJ2-2; TRBD1 matches at 8 bases. V lost 6 bases to trimming and J lost 3 bases; unmatched junction nucleotides: 6. This CDR3 has 15 amino acids. CDR1 is SNHLY, CDR2 FYNNEI, per germline. The CDR3 is CASRTGASDTGELFF. The DNA of the CDR3 is TGTGCCAGCAGGACAGGGGCTTCGGACACCGGGGAGCTGTTTTTT.

V gene TRBV20-1 combines with J gene TRBJ2-3; 7 positions agree with TRBD2. From germline, CDR1 is DFQATT and CDR2 SNEGSKA (reference sequence). CDR3 length: 14 amino acids. V lost 3 bases and J lost 6; bases outside the gene matches: 9. As DNA, the CDR3 is TGCAGTGCTAGGAGTCCCCGGGGGGTGGATACGCAGTATTTT. Translating gives CSARSPRGVDTQYF.

The chain couples TRBV30 to TRBJ1-4; D is unresolved. Per germline, CDR1 GTSNPN and CDR2 SVGIG (reference sequence). V gave up 1 base and J gave up 14 bases, with 20 bases separating them. CDR3 size: 14 residues. CDR3 in amino acids: CAWSAIAAARVLFF. DNA of the CDR3: TGTGCCTGGAGTGCGATCGCGGCAGCCCGAGTGCTGTTTTTT.

V gene TRBV25-1 combines with J gene TRBJ2-7, with TRBD1 as a possible D gene (6 bases). V lost 4 bases and J lost 4, with 11 bases in between. The germline V gene has CDR1 MGHDK and CDR2 SYGVNS. The CDR3 loop spans 13 amino acids. The CDR3 DNA reads as TGTGCCAGCAGTGCTCCTCAGGGGTACGAGCAGTACTTC. It yields the protein CASSAPQGYEQYF.

Comment on this clonotype: At one of its ends the junction is not consistent with the germline gene, which may arise from a read error. J is TRBJ2-7 and V is TRBV7-7, with TRBD1 matching over 7 bases. The CDR3 loop spans 15 amino acids. In germline, CDR1 is SSHAT, CDR2 FNYEAQ (reference sequence). The CDR3 sequence is CASSPNRDSSYEQYF. The CDR3 bases are TGTGCTAGCAGCCCTAACCGGGACAGCTCCTACGAGCAGTACTTC.

The rearrangement uses TRBV18 and TRBJ2-1; possibly TRBD1 for D (6 bases). The V and J ends lost 5 bases and 8 bases respectively, with 16 bases between them. CDR3 length equals 14 residues. CDR1 is KGHSH and CDR2 is LQKENI in the germline V gene. DNA of the CDR3: TGTGCCAGCTCAGATAACAGGGTGAGGGATGAGCAGTTCTTC. Translated: CASSDNRVRDEQFF.

This chain's CDR3 is CASSLSSGTGDSPLHF. CDR3 nucleotides: TGTGCCAGCAGCTTGTCCTCCGGGACAGGGGATTCACCCCTCCACTTT. This rearrangement joins TRBV5-4 to TRBJ1-6; 10 positions match TRBD1. With 1 base clipped from V and 8 bases from J, the junction kept 6 bases outside the gene matches. Germline-derived CDR1 and CDR2 are SGHNT and YYREEE (reference sequence). There are 16 residues in the CDR3.

The rearrangement joins TRBV30 to TRBJ2-7, with 7 bases that match TRBD1. CDR1 is GTSNPN and CDR2 is SVGIG in the germline V gene (reference sequence). CDR3 length: 12 residues. Unmatched junction bases numbered 7, after V lost 5 bases and J lost 6 bases. CDR3 DNA sequence: TGTGCCTGGGACAGGGTCGCAAGCGAGCAGTACTTC. This encodes CAWDRVASEQYF.

In DNA, the CDR3 is TGTGCCAGCAGCTTAGGCCCACCTTCGGAATCCAATGAGCAGTTCTTC. The encoded protein is CASSLGPPSESNEQFF. V usage is TRBV13 and J usage is TRBJ2-1; D is unresolved. The V and J ends lost 0 bases and 6 bases respectively, with 15 bases between them. The CDR3 length is 16 residues. Germline V lookup: CDR1 PRHDT, CDR2 FYEKMQ (reference sequence).

The gene calls are TRBV12-3 or TRBV12-4 and TRBJ1-2; 7 bases map to TRBD1. CDR3 length equals 16 residues. V trimming: 5 bases; J trimming: 8 bases; junction bases outside the gene matches: 17. The CDR3 here is CASSPGIQGKKRGYTF. In nucleotides, the CDR3 is TGTGCCAGCAGTCCAGGCATACAGGGGAAGAAGAGGGGCTACACCTTC.

This chain connects TRBV29-1 to TRBJ2-6; the match to TRBD1 covers 9 bases. The CDR3 is 16 residues long. Germline V gene lookup returns CDR1 SQVTM and CDR2 ANQGSEA. After removal of 6 bases from V and 0 bases from J, the junction contained 6 bases not matched to a gene. CDR3 nucleotide sequence: TGCAGCGTGGGGGGGACAGGGTCCTCTGGGGCCAACGTCCTGACTTTC. Translated, it gives CSVGGTGSSGANVLTF.

The chain couples TRBV3-1 to TRBJ2-7, with D tentatively TRBD2 (6 bases). The V gene's germline CDR1 is LGHDT and CDR2 YNNKEL (reference sequence). V shed 1 base and J shed 3 bases, with 7 bases lying between them. The CDR3 sequence is 13 residues long. The CDR3, as DNA: TGTGCCAGCAGCCAAGTCGGGAGCTACGAGCAGTACTTC. It is translated as CASSQVGSYEQYF.

V is TRBV24-1 and J is TRBJ2-1, with TRBD2 identical over 7 bases. This CDR3 has 15 residues. V lost 5 bases and J lost 5; bases outside the gene matches: 8. CDR1 is KGHDR and CDR2 is SFDVKD in the germline V gene. The DNA of the CDR3 is TGTGCCACCAGTGGCAAGCGGGAAGCAAACAATGAGCAGTTCTTC. This encodes CATSGKREANNEQFF.

This chain uses TRBV27 with TRBJ2-5; D is perhaps TRBD2 (8 bases). V was cut by 4 bases and J by 7 bases, with 16 bases left in between. CDR3 length: 14 residues. The V gene's germline CDR1 is MNHEY and CDR2 SMNVEV (reference sequence). The DNA of the CDR3 is TGTGCCAGCAGTTACCGACAGGGACTAGGGACCCAGTACTTC. This sequence encodes CASSYRQGLGTQYF.

The rearrangement joins TRBV30 to TRBJ2-3; TRBD1 might be the D (6 bases). Germline CDR1 reads GTSNPN; CDR2 reads SVGIG (reference sequence). CDR3 length equals 16 residues. The V and J ends lost 5 bases and 0 bases respectively, with 18 bases between them. In DNA, the CDR3 is TGTGCCTGGGGTGGCAGGGGCTGCACTAGCACAGATACGCAGTATTTT. It codes for CAWGGRGCTSTDTQYF.

The rearrangement links TRBV19 to TRBJ2-1, with 10 bases that match TRBD2. J was trimmed by 0 bases and V by 3 bases; bases with no gene match: 11. Germline CDR1 LNHDA, CDR2 SQIVND (reference sequence). The CDR3 runs 19 residues. CDR3 nucleotide sequence: TGTGCCAGTAGTATGCGCGGCCTACTAGCGGGGAGCTCCTACAATGAGCAGTTCTTC. It codes for CASSMRGLLAGSSYNEQFF.